This TCR beta chain was sequenced in a study of T cell responses to AZD1222 COVID-19 vaccine. Overall study: Some second doses came at about 4 weeks and others at about 12 weeks; these were pooled. General study points: Nearly half of unique spike-specific TCRs reportedly avoided B.1.351 and B.1.1.7 mutated regions. Repertoires were collected only later (after the peak T cell response had occurred).

Sequenced by immunoSEQ multiplex PCR; TCRdb stores in-frame clones only, minus some. Among 120,000 to 150,000 clones listed, approximately 88% were seen once. For this clone: Antigen unknown.

Deletions cut 5 bases from V and 2 bases from J, with 10 bases between. Per the germline V gene, CDR1 is SGHAT and CDR2 is FQNNGV. This CDR3 region has 13 residues. The specimen was peripheral blood, collected on day 0 of AZD1222 vaccination. The chain employs TRBV11-2 and TRBJ2-7; D call uncertain. This clonotype was obtained from an adult in good health. CDR3 nucleotide sequence: TGTGCCAGCAGCCCCCCACGGGCCTACGAGCAGTACTTC. This codes for CASSPPRAYEQYF.